What follows is one T cell receptor (beta chain) and its context. This entry comes from a study of blood T cell repertoires in COVID-19. Background on the study: Researchers got acute and convalescent COVID-19 samples from the United States, Italy and Spain.

Assay: immunoSEQ multiplex PCR; the TCRdb copy retains only in-frame clones and omits some. The sample gives roughly 46,000 clones, approximately 85% of which show up once; approximately 14% is in the top ten. Germline V gene lookup returns CDR1 SGHDT and CDR2 YYEEEE. This CDR3 has 16 residues. Unmatched junction bases numbered 9, after V lost 4 bases and J lost 3 bases. This chain uses TRBV5-6 with TRBJ1-4, with 7 bases fitting TRBD1. The TCR sequence derives from a human donor in a cohort sampled during active COVID-19. The donor label of this sample is uncertain. Sequencing used peripheral blood. CDR3 amino acids: CASSQYGTDSNEKLFF. Written as DNA, the CDR3 is TGTGCCAGCAGCCAATACGGGACAGACTCTAATGAAAAACTGTTTTTT.